The 26 T cell receptor beta chains in this list originate from one sample, sequenced in a study of T cells after yellow fever vaccination. TCRdb independently ran MiXCR on the 5' RACE reads; one entry per CDR3 protein. This sample has some 500,000 distinct CDR3 sequences, with about 14% found just once. The sequencing here drew on PBMCs, taken on the day of the yellow fever booster vaccination. The receptors here all came from a young man who received the YFV17D yellow fever vaccine.

A few counts support this clonotype. This chain links TRBV4-1 with TRBJ2-7, with a possible D match to TRBD1 (7 bases). Germline V gives CDR1 MGHRA, CDR2 YSYEKL. V was cut by 0 bases and J by 0 bases, with 15 bases left in between. The CDR3 is 17 amino acids. This CDR3 is CASSQDWQGGSSYEQYF. In nucleotides, the CDR3 is TGCGCCAGCAGCCAAGATTGGCAGGGGGGAAGCTCCTACGAGCAGTACTTC.

This clonotype was observed a handful of times. This chain joins TRBV6-2 or TRBV6-3 and TRBJ1-1, with a tentative D call TRBD1 (5 bases). Trimming pared 6 bases from V and 0 bases from J, leaving 11 bases between. CDR1 is MNHEY, CDR2 SVGEGT, per germline. CDR3 size: 14 residues. CDR3 loop: CASRRGVLNTEAFF. The DNA for the CDR3 is TGTGCCAGCAGGAGAGGGGTCTTGAACACTGAAGCTTTCTTT.

This clonotype showed up many times. The chain has TRBV7-2 and TRBJ2-5; D gene ambiguous. Looked up from germline, CDR1 is SGHTA and CDR2 is FQGNSA. The CDR3 length is 12 residues. With 1 base removed from V and 7 bases from J, the gap between germline ends came to 7 bases. The CDR3 DNA reads TGTGCCAGCAGCTTAGATGGCGGGACCCAGTACTTC. Its translation is CASSLDGGTQYF.

This clonotype appeared a few times. The rearrangement links TRBV7-2 to TRBJ2-7; no reliable D call. Looked up from germline, CDR1 is SGHTA and CDR2 is FQGNSA. CDR3 size: 12 residues. V shed 0 bases and J shed 5 bases, with 5 bases lying between them. The CDR3 nucleotides read TGTGCCAGCAGCTTAGCGCCCAACGAGCAGTACTTC. This gives the protein CASSLAPNEQYF.

This clonotype was counted only a few times. The chain uses TRBV5-1 and TRBJ2-7; 11 bases align to TRBD2. J was trimmed by 7 bases and V by 3 bases; bases with no gene match: 15. The CDR3 runs to 17 residues. The germline CDR1 and CDR2 sequences are SGHRS and YFSETQ. The CDR3 spells CASSSGYGSGRVEEQYF. CDR3 in DNA: TGCGCCAGCAGCTCGGGCTACGGTAGCGGGAGGGTCGAGGAGCAGTACTTC. Combining the CDR3 with reference TRBV5-1 and TRBJ2-7 gives the whole variable domain KAGVTQTPRYLIKTRGQQVTLSCSPISGHRSVSWYQQTPGQGLQFLFEYFSETQRNKGNFPGRFSGRQFSNSRSEMNVSTLELGDSALYLCASSSGYGSGRVEEQYFGPGTRLTVT.

This chain joins TRBV24-1 and TRBJ1-1; D ambiguous. Germline loops: CDR1 KGHDR, CDR2 SFDVKD. The CDR3 totals 12 residues. CDR3 protein: CVSPRLVAEAFF. The CDR3 DNA is TGTGTAAGCCCTAGACTGGTAGCTGAAGCTTTCTTT.

This clonotype turned up a few times. The CDR3 region is CASSLEGLRSSYEQYF. CDR3 sequence (DNA): TGTGCCAGCAGTTTAGAAGGACTTAGGAGCTCCTACGAGCAGTACTTC. The rearrangement uses TRBV12-3 or TRBV12-4 and TRBJ2-7; TRBD2 might be the D (5 bases). This CDR3 region has 16 residues. Trimming took off 1 base at V and 0 bases at J, with 13 bases between the two ends.

V gene TRBV19 combines with J gene TRBJ1-4; weak D call: TRBD1 (6 bases). Germline values: CDR1 LNHDA, CDR2 SQIVND (reference sequence). The CDR3 is made up of 17 amino acids. The V and J ends lost 6 bases and 3 bases respectively, with 20 bases between them. CDR3 bases: TGTGCCAGTAGAACCGCCGGTCGGGGGGCTTCTAATGAAAAACTGTTTTTT. Its translation: CASRTAGRGASNEKLFF. Supplemented by reference TRBV19 and TRBJ1-4, the full variable domain reads DGGITQSPKYLFRKEGQNVTLSCEQNLNHDAMYWYRQDPGQGLRLIYYSQIVNDFQKGDIAEGYSVSREKKESFPLTVTSAQKNPTAFYLCASRTAGRGASNEKLFFGSGTQLSVL.

This rearrangement joins TRBV5-4 to TRBJ2-6, with unresolved D. The length of the CDR3 is 15 residues. Deletions cut 2 bases from V and 0 bases from J, with 6 bases between. Germline lookup yields CDR1 SGHNT and CDR2 YYREEE (reference sequence). CDR3 nucleotides: TGTGCCAGCAGCTTCTTCAGCTCTGGGGCCAACGTCCTGACTTTC. Protein: CASSFFSSGANVLTF.

A few counts support this clonotype. The chain joins TRBV20-1 to TRBJ1-5; D ambiguous. V gave up 2 bases and J gave up 0 bases, with 11 bases separating them. Germline-derived CDR1 and CDR2 are DFQATT and SNEGSKA (reference sequence). The CDR3 is made up of 15 amino acids. The CDR3 spells CSARLTQNSNQPQHF. Written as DNA, the CDR3 is TGCAGTGCTAGATTGACACAGAATAGCAATCAGCCCCAGCATTTT.

This clonotype occurred a few times. The chain has TRBV7-2 and TRBJ2-1; a weak D match, TRBD1 (7 bases). The CDR3 consists of 17 residues. Trimming shortened V by 5 bases and J by 3 bases, and 20 bases separated the two germline ends. Germline V CDR1 and CDR2: SGHTA, FQGNSA. CDR3: CASSPRAGQTHYNEQFF. CDR3 in DNA: TGTGCCAGCAGCCCTAGGGCGGGACAGACGCACTACAATGAGCAGTTCTTC.

This clonotype appeared a few times. This chain uses TRBV4-2 with TRBJ2-3; the D gene is possibly TRBD2 (5 bases). V was trimmed by 6 bases and J by 6 bases, leaving 7 bases between them. In germline, CDR1 is LGHNA, CDR2 YNFKEQ. The CDR3 loop spans 11 amino acids. CDR3 residues: CASRGVDTQYF. CDR3 nucleotide sequence: TGTGCCAGCAGGGGAGTTGATACGCAGTATTTT.

The CDR3: CASRQSLNTEAFF. The CDR3 DNA reads as TGTGCCAGTCGACAGTCTTTGAACACTGAAGCTTTCTTT. The V call is TRBV28, the J call TRBJ1-1; weak D call: TRBD1 (5 bases). The CDR3 is made up of 13 amino acids. Germline CDR1 MDHEN, CDR2 SYDVKM. V was shortened by 9 bases and J by 0 bases, with 11 bases between the two germline ends. The complete variable domain, with remaining parts taken from reference TRBV28 and TRBJ1-1, reads DVKVTQSSRYLVKRTGEKVFLECVQDMDHENMFWYRQDPGLGLRLIYFSYDVKMKEKGDIPEGYSVSREKKERFSLILESASTNQTSMYLCASRQSLNTEAFFGQGTRLTVV.

CDR3 residues: CSAREASGVGETQYF. In nucleotides, the CDR3 is TGCAGTGCTAGAGAGGCTAGCGGAGTGGGGGAGACCCAGTACTTC. The chain recombines TRBV20-1 with TRBJ2-5; 7 bases are a match to TRBD2. Germline lookup yields CDR1 DFQATT and CDR2 SNEGSKA (reference sequence). The CDR3 sequence is 15 residues long. The V and J ends lost 0 bases and 5 bases, in that order; junction bases with no gene match: 9.

This clonotype was seen more than once but under ten times. V and J are TRBV27 and TRBJ2-7; TRBD2 matches at 11 bases. The V and J ends lost 5 bases and 5 bases, in that order; junction bases with no gene match: 2. Germline assignment: CDR1 MNHEY and CDR2 SMNVEV (reference sequence). The CDR3 spans 13 residues. This CDR3 reads CASSLAGGHEQYF. CDR3 DNA: TGTGCCAGCAGTCTAGCGGGAGGCCACGAGCAGTACTTC.

This clonotype was seen only a few times. V usage is TRBV10-3 and J usage is TRBJ2-5, with TRBD2 matching over 9 bases. Losses at the gene ends were 3 bases for V and 3 bases for J; bases not matched to a gene: 8. CDR1 is ENHRY and CDR2 is SYGVKD in the germline V gene. There are 16 residues in the CDR3. In nucleotides, the CDR3 is TGTGCCATCAGTGACCCTGGGACTAGCAGAGAAGAGACCCAGTACTTC. The encoded protein is CAISDPGTSREETQYF.

This clonotype was seen a handful of times. The chain employs TRBV10-3 and TRBJ2-5; no reliable D call. Looked up from germline, CDR1 is ENHRY and CDR2 is SYGVKD. V was cut by 10 bases and J by 5 bases, with 20 bases left in between. The CDR3 is 14 amino acids. CDR3 sequence: CATQRQSRVETQYF. The CDR3 DNA follows: TGTGCCACACAGAGGCAGTCACGAGTCGAGACCCAGTACTTC.

V and J are TRBV28 and TRBJ1-2; D gene ambiguous. The CDR3 is made up of 14 amino acids. The V and J ends lost 4 bases and 4 bases respectively, with 13 bases between them. Looked up from germline, CDR1 is MDHEN and CDR2 is SYDVKM. The CDR3 reads CASSSQAHFYGYTF. The CDR3 region has the DNA TGTGCCAGCAGTTCGCAGGCCCATTTCTATGGCTACACCTTC.

This clonotype has only one observation. The chain employs TRBV29-1 and TRBJ2-5; 7 nucleotides agree with TRBD1. The germline V gene has CDR1 SQVTM and CDR2 ANQGSEA. V lost 6 bases, J lost 2 bases, and 3 bases stayed unmatched. This CDR3 region has 12 residues. CDR3 amino acids: CSVTTGQETQYF. The CDR3 DNA follows: TGCAGCGTAACGACAGGGCAAGAGACCCAGTACTTC.

Only a few counts were recorded for this clonotype. This chain uses TRBV29-1 with TRBJ2-4, with D perhaps matching TRBD1 (6 bases). Trimming left V 6 bases short and J 1 base short, with 10 bases between. This CDR3 is 13 amino acids long. Per the germline V gene, CDR1 is SQVTM and CDR2 is ANQGSEA. Here the CDR3 reads CSVSQGAKNIQYF. The DNA for the CDR3 is TGCAGCGTATCGCAGGGGGCCAAAAACATTCAGTACTTC.

This clonotype was observed a few times. This chain's CDR3 is CASTTPGQNQETQYF. DNA for the CDR3: TGTGCCAGCACCACGCCGGGACAGAACCAAGAGACCCAGTACTTC. The chain joins TRBV5-4 to TRBJ2-5; 7 bases match TRBD1. The V and J ends lost 6 bases and 0 bases, in that order; junction bases with no gene match: 8. Germline V CDR1 and CDR2: SGHNT, YYREEE (reference sequence). The CDR3 consists of 15 residues.

This clonotype was seen a few times. The rearrangement joins TRBV5-4 to TRBJ2-1, with TRBD2 matching 11 bases. Trimming removed 3 bases from V and 3 bases from J; junction bases left unmatched: 8. The CDR3 extends over 17 amino acids. Germline values: CDR1 SGHNT, CDR2 YYREEE (reference sequence). The CDR3 coding sequence is TGTGCCAGCAGCTCTTATGCTAGCGGGAGGATCTACAATGAGCAGTTCTTC. Translated, it gives CASSSYASGRIYNEQFF.

The chain is built from TRBV27 and TRBJ1-6; D perhaps matches TRBD1 (5 bases). CDR3 length: 16 amino acids. Trimming removed 2 bases from V and 5 bases from J, with 13 bases in between. The germline gives CDR1 MNHEY, CDR2 SMNVEV (reference sequence). The CDR3 DNA reads TGTGCCAGCAGTTTAACCGGGACGGCTAATAATTCACCCCTCCACTTT. This sequence encodes CASSLTGTANNSPLHF.

The table lists this clonotype with a few counts. The rearrangement links TRBV7-3 to TRBJ1-1; 7 bases align to TRBD1. The CDR3 has 12 residues. V shed 4 bases and J 6 bases; nucleotides not matched to a gene: 2. Looked up from germline, CDR1 is SGHTA and CDR2 is FQGTGA. The CDR3 region is CASSSTGSEAFF. CDR3 nucleotides: TGTGCCAGCAGCTCGACAGGGTCTGAAGCTTTCTTT. Drawing the rest from reference TRBV7-3 and TRBJ1-1, the complete variable domain is GAGVSQTPSNKVTEKGKYVELRCDPISGHTALYWYRQSLGQGPEFLIYFQGTGAADDSGLPNDRFFAVRPEGSVSTLKIQRTERGDSAVYLCASSSTGSEAFFGQGTRLTVV.

This clonotype occurred a few times. V usage is TRBV19 and J usage is TRBJ1-2, with TRBD1 as a possible D gene (5 bases). The V gene lost 4 bases and the J gene lost 7 bases, with 16 bases spanning the gap. There are 14 residues in the CDR3. From germline, CDR1 is LNHDA and CDR2 SQIVND (reference sequence). Here the CDR3 DNA reads TGTGCCAGTAGTACAAGGGACTCCTTGCCTGGCTACACCTTC. As protein: CASSTRDSLPGYTF.

This clonotype was seen more than once but under ten times. This chain uses TRBV5-1 with TRBJ2-5, with TRBD2 matching over 7 bases. This CDR3 spans 14 amino acids. V shed 4 bases, J shed 8 bases, and the junction held 11 bases outside the gene matches. Looked up from germline, CDR1 is SGHRS and CDR2 is YFSETQ. The CDR3 DNA reads TGCGCCAGCAGCCGAGGGGAGGGAAGGGACACCCAGTACTTC. It is translated as CASSRGEGRDTQYF.